This T cell receptor beta chain was sequenced in a study of T cell responses to AZD1222 COVID-19 vaccine. Study-wide findings and caveats: Sampling that yielded the repertoires occurred only after the peak T cell response. Among the donors, most were white British and more were female, and clonal diversity was possibly underestimated.

V shed 3 bases, J shed 5 bases, and the junction held 9 bases outside the gene matches. In germline, CDR1 is SGHDN, CDR2 FVKESK. The CDR3 spans 17 residues. Some clones are missing from TCRdb's copy, which holds only in-frame ones; the method was immunoSEQ multiplex PCR. The sample gives 150,000 to 200,000 clones, around 90% of which show up once; 3.6% is in the top ten. Concerning this clone itself: Its antigen is unidentified.

The chain has TRBV14 and TRBJ2-5, with TRBD2 matching 13 bases. The TCR was taken from an adult who received the MenACWY meningococcal vaccine as a control. This material consisted of peripheral blood, taken 28 days after the second dose of the MenACWY control vaccine. DNA of the CDR3: TGTGCCAGCAGCCAGGGACTAGCGGGATTCCCGTGGGAGACCCAGTACTTC. Translation: CASSQGLAGFPWETQYF.